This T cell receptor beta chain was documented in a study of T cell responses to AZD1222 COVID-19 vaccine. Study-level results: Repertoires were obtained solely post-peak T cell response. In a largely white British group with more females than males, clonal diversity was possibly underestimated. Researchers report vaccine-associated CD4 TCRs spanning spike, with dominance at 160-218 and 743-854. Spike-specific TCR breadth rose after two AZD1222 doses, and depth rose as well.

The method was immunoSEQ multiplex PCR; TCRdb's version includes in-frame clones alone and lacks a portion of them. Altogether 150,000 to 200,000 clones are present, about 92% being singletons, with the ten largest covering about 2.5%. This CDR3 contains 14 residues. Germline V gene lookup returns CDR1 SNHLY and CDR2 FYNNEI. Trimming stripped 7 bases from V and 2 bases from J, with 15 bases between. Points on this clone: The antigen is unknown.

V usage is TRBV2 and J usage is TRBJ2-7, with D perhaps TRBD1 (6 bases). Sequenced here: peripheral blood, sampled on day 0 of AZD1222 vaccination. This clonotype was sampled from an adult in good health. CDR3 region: CASNLQGVPYEQYF. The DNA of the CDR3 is TGTGCCAGCAATCTACAGGGTGTCCCCTACGAGCAGTACTTC.